The 32 T cell receptor beta chains given below trace back to one sample, sequenced in a study of neurological immune-mediated disorders (dated by TCRdb to about 2019). Libraries were built with 5' RACE. The run used an Illumina HiSeq 2500. The raw public reads went through TCRdb reprocessing: fastp at Q25, MiXCR clone calling, in-frame beta chains kept. Identical CDR3 protein sequences are pooled into one entry, listed with their most common genes and DNA. In all, the sample holds nearly 60,000 distinct CDR3 sequences, and about 3.7% of those were seen once. The biggest ten clones account for around 7.5% of the sample. Sequencing was done on a sample of PBMCs. The receptors stem from a woman aged 60-70 years with multiple sclerosis.

This clonotype occurred many times. The V call is TRBV20-1, the J call TRBJ2-5; a possible D gene is TRBD1 (7 bases). This CDR3 contains 18 residues. Germline values: CDR1 DFQATT, CDR2 SNEGSKA (reference sequence). V was cut by 5 bases and J by 4 bases, with 29 bases left in between. The CDR3 DNA is TGCAGTGCTCAAAGGGTGACAGGGTCCGCCGGGCGGGGAGAGACCCAGTACTTC. This sequence encodes CSAQRVTGSAGRGETQYF.

This clonotype showed up many times. The genes are TRBV6-1 and TRBJ1-1; 9 bases are a match to TRBD1. The CDR3 extends over 17 amino acids. V lost 6 bases, J lost 6 bases, and 17 bases stayed unmatched. The germline V gene has CDR1 MNHNS and CDR2 SASEGT. CDR3 residues: CASRPTTGTGKSAEAFF. CDR3 nucleotides: TGTGCCAGCAGACCCACCACCGGGACAGGGAAATCGGCTGAAGCTTTCTTT.

This clonotype appeared many times. This chain links TRBV4-1 with TRBJ2-1; 7 positions match TRBD1. In germline, CDR1 is MGHRA, CDR2 YSYEKL. Trimming removed 3 bases from V and 10 bases from J; junction bases left unmatched: 6. The CDR3 extends over 13 amino acids. CDR3 coding DNA: TGCGCCAGCAGCCAGGCGACAGGGCGGGAGCAGTTCTTC. It specifies CASSQATGREQFF.

This clonotype was recorded many times. This chain joins TRBV5-1 and TRBJ2-1; D is unclear. V was shortened by 0 bases and J by 6 bases, with 10 bases between the two germline ends. Looked up from germline, CDR1 is SGHRS and CDR2 is YFSETQ. The CDR3 contains 14 residues. The CDR3 bases are TGCGCCAGCAGCTTGGAGGGTCTGAGCAATGAGCAGTTCTTC. Protein product: CASSLEGLSNEQFF.

In regard to this clonotype: This sequence may be a read error, since a much larger clone differs from it by one base. The chain recombines TRBV6-5 with TRBJ1-3; tentatively, D is TRBD1 (5 bases). CDR3 size: 16 residues. Trimming removed 0 bases from V and 4 bases from J, with 13 bases in between. Per the germline V gene, CDR1 is MNHEY and CDR2 is SVGAGI. CDR3 in amino acids: CASSYSEGRGGNTIYF. As DNA, the CDR3 is TGTGCCAGCAGTTACTCGGAGGGGAGGGGCGGAAACACCATATATTTT.

There are many counts of this clonotype. The chain has TRBV5-1 and TRBJ2-2; no definite D call. Germline lookup yields CDR1 SGHRS and CDR2 YFSETQ. V was shortened by 3 bases and J by 4 bases, with 7 bases between the two germline ends. The CDR3 spans 13 residues. The CDR3 sequence is CASSSVGTGELFF. For the CDR3, the DNA is TGCGCCAGCAGCTCTGTGGGCACCGGGGAGCTGTTTTTT.

This clonotype was detected a few times. This chain joins TRBV4-1 and TRBJ2-7, with D uncertain. Germline CDR1 MGHRA, CDR2 YSYEKL. Trimming pared 1 base from V and 2 bases from J, leaving 15 bases between. The length of the CDR3 is 16 residues. CDR3 in amino acids: CASSQGHTPFTYEQYF. For the CDR3, the DNA is TGCGCCAGCAGCCAAGGGCATACTCCGTTTACCTACGAGCAGTACTTC.

This clonotype showed up many times. Written as DNA, the CDR3 is TGCAGTGCTAGTCCCTCCAGGGTTCAGCCCCAGCATTTT. Protein: CSASPSRVQPQHF. This chain joins TRBV20-1 and TRBJ1-5; a weak D match, TRBD1 (5 bases). The germline V gene encodes CDR1 DFQATT and CDR2 SNEGSKA (reference sequence). The V end lost 3 bases, the J end lost 6 bases, and 12 bases lay between the germline ends. The CDR3 has 13 residues.

In this sample, this clonotype turned up many times. The gene calls are TRBV2 and TRBJ1-1; 7 bases are a match to TRBD1. Germline lookup yields CDR1 SNHLY and CDR2 FYNNEI. CDR3 size: 13 residues. Losses at the gene ends were 5 bases for V and 5 bases for J; bases not matched to a gene: 5. The CDR3 region has the DNA TGTGCCAGCAGTCAACAGGGGAGGACTGAAGCTTTCTTT. As protein: CASSQQGRTEAFF.

The sample holds many counts of this clonotype. The chain carries TRBV7-9 and TRBJ1-5, with TRBD1 matching 10 bases. The V gene end was trimmed by 4 bases and the J gene end by 3 bases; junction bases not matched to a gene: 3. The CDR3 runs 15 residues. Germline CDR1 and CDR2: SEHNR and FQNEAQ (reference sequence). The CDR3 loop is CASSSGQGLNQPQHF. The CDR3 region has the DNA TGTGCCAGCAGCTCGGGACAGGGGCTCAATCAGCCCCAGCATTTT. The complete variable domain, with remaining parts taken from reference TRBV7-9 and TRBJ1-5, reads DTGVSQNPRHKITKRGQNVTFRCDPISEHNRLYWYRQTLGQGPEFLTYFQNEAQLEKSRLLSDRFSAERPKGSFSTLEIQRTEQGDSAMYLCASSSGQGLNQPQHFGDGTRLSIL.

This clonotype occurred many times. V is TRBV4-2 and J is TRBJ1-2; unclear D gene. The CDR3 has 13 residues. V lost 0 bases and J 6 bases, leaving 8 bases between the germline ends. Germline loops: CDR1 LGHNA, CDR2 YNFKEQ. This CDR3 is CASSQDWLNGYTF. In DNA form, the CDR3 reads TGTGCCAGCAGCCAAGATTGGCTCAATGGCTACACCTTC.

This clonotype has ten or more counts. The V call is TRBV7-2, the J call TRBJ1-2; D ambiguous. Trimming left V 3 bases short and J 1 base short, with 0 bases between. The germline gives CDR1 SGHTA, CDR2 FQGNSA. CDR3 length equals 11 residues. The DNA of the CDR3 is TGTGCCAGCAGCTTTAACTATGGCTACACCTTC. Translating gives CASSFNYGYTF.

The sample holds many counts of this clonotype. The V call is TRBV20-1, the J call TRBJ2-7; 11 nucleotides agree with TRBD1. V was clipped by 5 bases and J by 1 base; unmatched bases: 4. This CDR3 has 14 residues. CDR1 is DFQATT, CDR2 SNEGSKA, per germline (reference sequence). The CDR3 reads CSAGQGATSYEQYF. The CDR3 coding sequence is TGCAGTGCTGGACAGGGGGCCACTTCCTACGAGCAGTACTTC.

Many counts were recorded for this clonotype. The chain combines TRBV29-1 with TRBJ2-3; 7 positions match TRBD1. This CDR3 contains 14 residues. The V segment lost 5 bases and the J segment 0 bases; nucleotides outside the gene matches: 5. Germline V gives CDR1 SQVTM, CDR2 ANQGSEA. The CDR3 loop reads CSVQQGYSTDTQYF. The CDR3 DNA sequence: TGCAGCGTTCAACAGGGGTATAGCACAGATACGCAGTATTTT.

This clonotype has a count of ten or more. The genes are TRBV5-1 and TRBJ2-3; no reliable D call. Germline CDR1 reads SGHRS; CDR2 reads YFSETQ. The CDR3 length is 11 residues. Trimming left V 1 base short and J 14 bases short, with 11 bases between. CDR3 loop: CASSLLDIWYF. The CDR3 bases are TGCGCCAGCAGCTTGCTAGATATATGGTATTTT.

Many counts were recorded for this clonotype. A read error is likely, as this CDR3 ends without the conserved phenylalanine or tryptophan. The chain carries TRBV7-9 and TRBJ2-1, with 9 bases lining up with TRBD2. From germline, CDR1 is SEHNR and CDR2 FQNEAQ (reference sequence). V shed 6 bases and J 4 bases; nucleotides not matched to a gene: 10. The CDR3 is made up of 16 amino acids. Written as DNA, the CDR3 is TGTGCCAGCAGTCACCTCCGACTAGCGGCTTACAATGAGCAGTTCAAC. Translation gives CASSHLRLAAYNEQFN.

Many counts were recorded for this clonotype. The chain recombines TRBV20-1 with TRBJ1-1; perhaps TRBD1 as D (5 bases). Trimming stripped 3 bases from V and 6 bases from J, with 20 bases between. The CDR3 contains 15 residues. The germline CDR1 and CDR2 sequences are DFQATT and SNEGSKA (reference sequence). In DNA form, the CDR3 reads TGCAGTGCTAGGATGCGGGACCTCTTGGAACCTGAAGCTTTCTTT. It yields the protein CSARMRDLLEPEAFF.

The table lists this clonotype with many counts. The chain uses TRBV7-9 and TRBJ2-3, with D unresolved. This CDR3 contains 16 residues. Germline V gene data show CDR1 as SEHNR and CDR2 as FQNEAQ (reference sequence). The ends were cut back, 1 base at V and 4 bases at J, with 15 bases in the middle. The CDR3 coding sequence is TGTGCCAGCAGCTTAGACCTTCAGAGGCCCTCAGATACGCAGTATTTT. Translated, it gives CASSLDLQRPSDTQYF.

This clonotype was observed a few times. This chain uses TRBV6-5 with TRBJ2-2, with no clear D. Germline CDR1 is MNHEY and CDR2 is SVGAGI. The CDR3 is 11 residues long. The V end lost 6 bases, the J end lost 7 bases, and 6 bases lay between the germline ends. The CDR3 DNA reads TGTGCCAGCAGGGGGATCGGGGAGCTGTTTTTT. Translating it yields CASRGIGELFF.

The table lists this clonotype with many counts. This chain connects TRBV4-3 to TRBJ1-1; 7 nucleotides match TRBD1. After removal of 4 bases from V and 2 bases from J, the junction contained 1 base not matched to a gene. This CDR3 contains 13 residues. Germline V gene lookup returns CDR1 LGHNA and CDR2 YSLEER. The CDR3 sequence is CASSRDRNTEAFF. DNA of the CDR3: TGCGCCAGCAGCCGGGACAGAAACACTGAAGCTTTCTTT.

This clonotype has a count of ten or more. V is TRBV9 and J is TRBJ1-4, with 7 bases aligning to TRBD1. Germline assignment: CDR1 SGDLS and CDR2 YYNGEE. CDR3 size: 15 residues. The junction had 9 bases not matched to a gene; V was cut back by 4 bases and J by 6 bases. For the CDR3, the DNA is TGTGCCAGCAGCCCTAGCCCCAGGGGGGATGAAAAACTGTTTTTT. Amino acid sequence: CASSPSPRGDEKLFF.

In this sample, this clonotype turned up many times. This rearrangement joins TRBV20-1 to TRBJ2-7; a weak D match, TRBD1 (6 bases). The CDR3 is 15 residues long. V gave up 3 bases and J gave up 0 bases, with 15 bases separating them. Germline assignment: CDR1 DFQATT and CDR2 SNEGSKA (reference sequence). The CDR3 loop is CSASSGQEISYEQYF. For the CDR3, the DNA is TGCAGTGCTAGCTCGGGACAAGAAATCTCCTACGAGCAGTACTTC.

This clonotype has at least ten counts. This sequence joins TRBV6-2 or TRBV6-3 and TRBJ2-7; D unresolved. The V gene's germline CDR1 is MNHEY and CDR2 SVGEGT. This CDR3 is built from 17 residues. Trimming took off 5 bases at V and 2 bases at J, with 22 bases between the two ends. The CDR3 region is CASSRARAYARTYEQYF. The CDR3 DNA is TGTGCCAGCAGTCGGGCCCGGGCCTATGCCCGGACCTACGAGCAGTACTTC.

This clonotype has at least ten counts. CDR3 in amino acids: CASSLYGGSNGYTF. DNA of the CDR3: TGTGCCAGCAGTTTATATGGGGGAAGCAATGGCTACACCTTC. The rearrangement links TRBV12-3 or TRBV12-4 to TRBJ1-2; D possibly corresponds to TRBD1 (5 bases). The V and J ends lost 2 bases and 6 bases respectively, with 13 bases between them. The CDR3 totals 14 residues.

This clonotype has ten or more counts. V usage is TRBV24-1 and J usage is TRBJ1-1; D not certain. CDR3 length: 13 residues. The germline gives CDR1 KGHDR, CDR2 SFDVKD. The germline V and J ends were trimmed by 1 base and 6 bases, with 8 bases remaining between them. This CDR3 is CATSDFLGSEAFF. The CDR3 DNA reads TGTGCCACCAGTGATTTTTTGGGGTCTGAAGCTTTCTTT.

This clonotype appeared many times. This rearrangement joins TRBV20-1 to TRBJ2-3; 12 bases align to TRBD2. This CDR3 is built from 13 residues. V shed 6 bases and J 5 bases; nucleotides not matched to a gene: 3. Germline V CDR1 and CDR2: DFQATT, SNEGSKA (reference sequence). CDR3 in DNA: TGCAGTGCCGAACTAGCGGGAGGAGATACGCAGTATTTT. The encoded protein is CSAELAGGDTQYF.

In its sample, this clonotype was seen many times. This chain links TRBV7-2 with TRBJ2-6, with D uncertain. In germline, CDR1 is SGHTA, CDR2 FQGNSA. The CDR3 contains 13 residues. The ends were cut back, 6 bases at V and 0 bases at J, with 3 bases in the middle. DNA for the CDR3: TGTGCCAGCAGAGTCTCTGGGGCCAACGTCCTGACTTTC. The encoded protein is CASRVSGANVLTF.

This clonotype was counted at least ten times. The chain recombines TRBV12-3 or TRBV12-4 with TRBJ2-5; D remains ambiguous. The CDR3 runs 13 residues. V dropped 3 bases and J dropped 2 bases, with 7 bases sitting between them. Written as DNA, the CDR3 is TGTGCCAGCAGTTTGGGCAGGCAAGAGACCCAGTACTTC. Translation gives CASSLGRQETQYF.

This chain uses TRBV5-6 with TRBJ2-7, with 7 bases matching TRBD2. With V trimmed by 2 bases and J by 7 bases, 12 bases remained unmatched. The CDR3 extends over 15 amino acids. CDR1 and CDR2 (germline): SGHDT, YYEEEE. The DNA for the CDR3 is TGTGCCAGCAGCTTTGGCACTAGCGTACCTTTAGAGCAGTACTTC. Encoded protein: CASSFGTSVPLEQYF.

Ten or more counts support this clonotype. This chain connects TRBV14 to TRBJ2-2; D unclear. The CDR3 totals 12 residues. Germline CDR1 and CDR2: SGHDN and FVKESK. Trimming cost V 4 bases and J 8 bases, with 8 bases left between them. The DNA for the CDR3 is TGTGCCAGCAGCCGAGCTGGGGGGGAGCTGTTTTTT. Protein sequence: CASSRAGGELFF.

This clonotype was observed many times. The chain employs TRBV5-1 and TRBJ2-1, with 7 positions matching TRBD2. Germline assignment: CDR1 SGHRS and CDR2 YFSETQ. The CDR3 spans 15 residues. V shed 0 bases, J shed 7 bases, and the junction held 7 bases outside the gene matches. For the CDR3, the DNA is TGCGCCAGCAGCTTGGAAAGCGGGAACCCGAATGAGCAGTTCTTC. It is translated as CASSLESGNPNEQFF. Combining the CDR3 with reference TRBV5-1 and TRBJ2-1 gives the whole variable domain KAGVTQTPRYLIKTRGQQVTLSCSPISGHRSVSWYQQTPGQGLQFLFEYFSETQRNKGNFPGRFSGRQFSNSRSEMNVSTLELGDSALYLCASSLESGNPNEQFFGPGTRLTVL.

The sample holds a few counts of this clonotype. The rearrangement links TRBV7-9 to TRBJ1-2; D possibly corresponds to TRBD1 (6 bases). The V gene's germline CDR1 is SEHNR and CDR2 FQNEAQ (reference sequence). The CDR3 contains 20 residues. Trimming shortened V by 1 base and J by 2 bases, and 26 bases separated the two germline ends. CDR3 bases: TGTGCCAGCAGCTTAGGCGAGAAGGGACACAAAAGGCCGCGGAACTATGGCTACACCTTC. Amino acids: CASSLGEKGHKRPRNYGYTF.